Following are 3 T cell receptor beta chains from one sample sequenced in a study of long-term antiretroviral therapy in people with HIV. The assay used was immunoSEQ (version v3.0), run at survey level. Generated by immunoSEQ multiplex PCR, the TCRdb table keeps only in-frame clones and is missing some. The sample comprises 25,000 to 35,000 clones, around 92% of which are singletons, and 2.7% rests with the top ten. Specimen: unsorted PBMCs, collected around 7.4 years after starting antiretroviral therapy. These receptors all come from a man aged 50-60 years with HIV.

In DNA form, the CDR3 reads TGTGCTAGTGGCCCTCGACAGGGGACCTACAATGAGCAGTTCTTC. Translation gives CASGPRQGTYNEQFF. The V call is TRBV12-5, the J call TRBJ2-1; 8 nucleotides agree with TRBD1. This CDR3 comprises 15 residues. Germline V gene data show CDR1 as LGHNT and CDR2 as FRNRAP. V shed 6 bases, J shed 2 bases, and the junction held 6 bases outside the gene matches. Using reference TRBV12-5 and TRBJ2-1 for the parts outside the CDR3, the full variable domain is DARVTQTPRHKVTEMGQEVTMRCQPILGHNTVFWYRQTMMQGLELLAYFRNRAPLDDSGMPKDRFSAEMPDATLATLKIQPSEPRDSAVYFCASGPRQGTYNEQFFGPGTRLTVL.

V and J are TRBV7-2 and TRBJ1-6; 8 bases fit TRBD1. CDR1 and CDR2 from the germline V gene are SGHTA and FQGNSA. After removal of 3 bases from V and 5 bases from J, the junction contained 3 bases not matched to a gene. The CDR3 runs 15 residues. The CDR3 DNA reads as TGTGCCAGCAGCTTCAGGGGGCCCAATAATTCACCCCTCCACTTT. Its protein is CASSFRGPNNSPLHF.

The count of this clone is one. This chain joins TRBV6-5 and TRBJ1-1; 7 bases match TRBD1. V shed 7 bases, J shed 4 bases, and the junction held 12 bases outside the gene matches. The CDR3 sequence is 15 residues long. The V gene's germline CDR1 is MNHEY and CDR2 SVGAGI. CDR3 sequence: CASTLSPGGVTEAFF. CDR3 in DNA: TGTGCCAGCACTCTATCCCCAGGGGGGGTCACTGAAGCTTTCTTT.